The clone carrying this TCR beta chain was recorded at least ten times. What it recognizes is unknown. Germline loops: CDR1 SEHNR, CDR2 FQNEAQ (reference sequence). CDR3 size: 14 residues. J gave up 13 bases and V 6 bases, and 8 bases lay outside the gene matches. Each single cDNA molecule received a unique molecular identifier. One entry per CDR3 protein, called by TCRdb with MiXCR from the 5' RACE reads. The repertoire consists of 69,000 or so distinct CDR3 sequences, with roughly 8.7% occurring once and the leading ten covering 5.9%. The source of the sample is a study of early T cells in non-severe SARS-CoV-2 infection. The overall study: With bulk RNA from unsorted whole blood as input, sequencing yielded unpaired chains.

Study results and limitations: Missing private and CD4 specificities, VDJdb matching favored anti-spike CD8 responses.

This chain links TRBV7-9 with TRBJ2-1; 14 bases fit TRBD2. The sequenced material came from whole blood. This receptor was taken from an adult who was a healthcare worker with PCR-confirmed SARS-CoV-2 infection or an uninfected control (not recorded which). The CDR3 loop reads CASSRTSGRMTQFF. The DNA of the CDR3 is TGTGCCAGCAGTCGGACTAGCGGGAGGATGACCCAGTTCTTC.